Here is one T cell receptor beta chain with its context. The sample is drawn from a study of blood T cell repertoires in COVID-19. Study in general: Collection of acute and convalescent COVID-19 samples took place in the United States, Italy and Spain. PBMCs, B-cell-depleted T cells, or T cells were the source of the cDNA or gDNA that made up the material.

V was cut by 5 bases and J by 4 bases, with 9 bases left in between. This CDR3 is 13 amino acids long. CDR1 and CDR2 from the germline V gene are SEHNR and FQNEAQ (reference sequence). Original processing notes: Amplifying reference gene primers gave estimates of nucleated cell counts. Produced via immunoSEQ multiplex PCR; TCRdb's table is partial and in-frame only. The V and J calls and clone size come from that table; D and trimming were worked out from the DNA. Of 150,000 to 200,000 clones listed, 85% to 90% are singletons. This TCR was recovered from a man aged 40-50 years with active or convalescent COVID-19. The sequencing input was peripheral blood. V and J are TRBV7-9 and TRBJ1-5, with a weak D call TRBD1 (5 bases). The CDR3 nucleotides read TGTGCCAGCAGCCGGGACTGGAATCAGCCCCAGCATTTT. Translation gives CASSRDWNQPQHF.